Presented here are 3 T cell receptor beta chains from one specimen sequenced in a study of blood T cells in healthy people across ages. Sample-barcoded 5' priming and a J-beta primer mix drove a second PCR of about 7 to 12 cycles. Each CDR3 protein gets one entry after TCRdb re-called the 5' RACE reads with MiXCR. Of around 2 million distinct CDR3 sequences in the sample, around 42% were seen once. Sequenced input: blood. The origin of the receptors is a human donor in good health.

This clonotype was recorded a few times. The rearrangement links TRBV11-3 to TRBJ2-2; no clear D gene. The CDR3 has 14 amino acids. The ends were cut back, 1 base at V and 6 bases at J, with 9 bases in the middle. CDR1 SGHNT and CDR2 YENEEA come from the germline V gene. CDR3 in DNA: TGTGCCAGCAGCTTAGGATTCCAGGCCGGGGAGCTGTTTTTT. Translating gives CASSLGFQAGELFF.

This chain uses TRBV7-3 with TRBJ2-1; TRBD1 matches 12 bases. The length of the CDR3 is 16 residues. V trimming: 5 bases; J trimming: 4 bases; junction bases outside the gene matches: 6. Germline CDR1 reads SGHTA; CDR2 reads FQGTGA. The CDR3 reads CASSNSGQGAYNEQFF. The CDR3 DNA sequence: TGTGCCAGCAGCAACTCGGGACAGGGGGCATACAATGAGCAGTTCTTC.

The CDR3 nucleotides read TGTGCCAGCAACGACAGCAATCAGCCCCAGCATTTT. Its protein is CASNDSNQPQHF. V gene TRBV6-2 or TRBV6-3 combines with J gene TRBJ1-5, with D uncertain. Between the trimmed V and J ends, which lost 7 bases and 1 base, there was a span of 5 bases. CDR1 and CDR2 (germline): MNHEY, SVGEGT. The CDR3 has 12 amino acids.